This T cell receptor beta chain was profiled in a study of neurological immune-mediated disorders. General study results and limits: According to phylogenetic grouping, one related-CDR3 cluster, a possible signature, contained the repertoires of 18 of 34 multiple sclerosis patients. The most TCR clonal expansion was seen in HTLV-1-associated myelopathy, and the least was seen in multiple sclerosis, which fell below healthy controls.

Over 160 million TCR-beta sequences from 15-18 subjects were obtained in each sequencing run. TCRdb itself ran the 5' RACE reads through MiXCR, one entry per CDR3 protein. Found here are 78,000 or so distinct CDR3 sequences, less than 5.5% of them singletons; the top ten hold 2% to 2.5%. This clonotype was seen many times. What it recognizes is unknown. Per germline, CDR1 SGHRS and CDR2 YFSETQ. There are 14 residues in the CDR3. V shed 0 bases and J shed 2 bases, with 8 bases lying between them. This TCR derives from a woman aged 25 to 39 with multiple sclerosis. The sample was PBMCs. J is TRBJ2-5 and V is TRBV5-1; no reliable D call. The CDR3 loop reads CASSLALNQETQYF. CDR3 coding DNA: TGCGCCAGCAGCTTGGCCCTTAATCAAGAGACCCAGTACTTC.